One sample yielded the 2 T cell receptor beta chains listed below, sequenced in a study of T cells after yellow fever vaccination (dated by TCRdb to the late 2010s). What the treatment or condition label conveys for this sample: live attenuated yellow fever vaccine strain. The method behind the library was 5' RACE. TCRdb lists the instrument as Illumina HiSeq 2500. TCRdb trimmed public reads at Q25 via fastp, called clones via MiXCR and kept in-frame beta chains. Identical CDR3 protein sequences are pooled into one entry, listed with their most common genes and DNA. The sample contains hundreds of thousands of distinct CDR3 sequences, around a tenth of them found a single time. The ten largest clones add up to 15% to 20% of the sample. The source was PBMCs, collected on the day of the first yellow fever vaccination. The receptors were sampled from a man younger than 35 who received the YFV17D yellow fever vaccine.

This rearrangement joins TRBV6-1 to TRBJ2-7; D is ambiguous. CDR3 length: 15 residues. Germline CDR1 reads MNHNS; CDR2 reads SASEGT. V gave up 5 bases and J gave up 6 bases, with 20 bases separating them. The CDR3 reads CASSRSTAESFEQYF. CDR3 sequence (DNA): TGTGCCAGCAGTCGGTCCACGGCGGAGAGTTTCGAGCAGTACTTC.

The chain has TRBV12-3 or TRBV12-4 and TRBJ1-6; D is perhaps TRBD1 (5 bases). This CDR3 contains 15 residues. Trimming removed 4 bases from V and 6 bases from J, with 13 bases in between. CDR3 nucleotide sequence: TGTGCCAGCAGTTCTTTTTTAGGGGCTAATTCACCCCTCCACTTT. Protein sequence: CASSSFLGANSPLHF.